This is a list of T cell receptor beta chains from one sample in a study of T cells after yellow fever vaccination. TCRdb independently ran MiXCR on the 5' RACE reads; one entry per CDR3 protein. Here the sample spans more than 65,000 distinct CDR3 sequences, about 6% being singletons. The sample consisted of CD4+ T cells sorted from PBMCs, taken about 2 weeks after the first yellow fever vaccination. These receptor sequences come from a young man who received the YFV17D yellow fever vaccine. Each CDR3 is given with its conserved first and last residue.

V gene,J gene,CDR3 protein
TRBV7-2,TRBJ2-2,CASSLAGNTGELFF
TRBV2,TRBJ1-2,CASTRAEGYTF
TRBV7-7,TRBJ1-1,CASSSELNTEAFF
TRBV5-1,TRBJ2-5,CASSLETGTQETQYF
TRBV20-1,TRBJ2-7,CSATLQAYEQYF
TRBV20-1,TRBJ2-7,CSARESQGASEQYF
TRBV5-1,TRBJ1-2,CASSPGQGSYTF
TRBV5-4,TRBJ1-1,CASSRQGGFWNTEAFF
TRBV5-1,TRBJ2-1,CASIPQGAGSNEQFF
TRBV20-1,TRBJ2-1,CSARDLSLLNEQFF
TRBV3-1,TRBJ2-2,CASSQGTTGELFF
TRBV7-2,TRBJ2-1,CASSLWLGGAPSYNEQFF
TRBV7-3,TRBJ1-6,CASSLGQQNSPLHF
TRBV2,TRBJ2-1,CASSDRGYPQFF
TRBV19,TRBJ1-1,CASSIWGKALNTEAFF
TRBV4-2,TRBJ1-2,CASSQGRGRSYGYTF
TRBV7-3,TRBJ1-1,CASSNSGLSPTEAFF
TRBV5-1,TRBJ2-5,CASSISGYQETQYF
TRBV19,TRBJ1-5,CASSRDGHQPQHF
TRBV19,TRBJ2-1,CASSIRRFLKNEQFF
TRBV5-1,TRBJ1-4,CASSFSAWEKLFF
TRBV20-1,TRBJ2-3,CSAGFPTSGGATQYF
TRBV24-1,TRBJ2-1,CATSDFGTGGSGEQFF
TRBV20-1,TRBJ2-7,CSASGGVEQYF
TRBV7-3,TRBJ2-7,CASSSSTGSGEQYF
TRBV30,TRBJ1-2,CAWTPAGYGYTF
TRBV20-1,TRBJ2-1,CSAKRNNEQFF
TRBV6-2/TRBV6-3,TRBJ1-5,CASSTTRTGAPFGNQPQHF
TRBV4-3,TRBJ1-1,CASSQDRNTEAFF
TRBV12-3/TRBV12-4,TRBJ1-2,CASSQTGSVSYTF
TRBV6-5,TRBJ2-3,CASSYRVRADTQYF
TRBV5-1,TRBJ2-2,CASRESIGGTGELFF
TRBV6-1,TRBJ2-5,CASIPPGPRQGYQETQYF
TRBV6-5,TRBJ2-3,CASSYSHRTDTQYF
TRBV20-1,TRBJ2-1,CSATEWDGPYNEQFF
TRBV12-3/TRBV12-4,TRBJ1-2,CASSLDTGGDDYGYTF
TRBV4-3,TRBJ2-3,CASSQPAQPASTDTQYF
TRBV4-3,TRBJ1-3,CASSQEQHFSGNTIYF
TRBV5-4,TRBJ2-1,CASSPRADYEQFF
TRBV12-3/TRBV12-4,TRBJ2-1,CASSFWVEQFF
TRBV5-4,TRBJ2-7,CASSLDRGAYEQYF